The 22 T cell receptor beta chains below come from one sample, sequenced in a study of T cells in Graves' hyperthyroidism and ophthalmopathy. RNA transcripts provided the source from which TCR beta CDR3 regions were amplified. The study used the HTBI primer set for a first-round RT-PCR of the TCR CDR3. TCRdb ran MiXCR on the multiplex PCR reads and lists one entry per CDR3 protein. The table shows 600,000 to 650,000 distinct CDR3 sequences, with 15% to 20% occurring only once. What was sequenced was blood. These receptor sequences come from a woman aged 25 to 45 with Graves' hyperthyroidism.

This clonotype showed up many times. The V gene is TRBV11-3, the J gene TRBJ2-1; 15 bases fit TRBD2. The V segment lost 5 bases and the J segment 6 bases; nucleotides outside the gene matches: 11. This CDR3 is 18 amino acids long. Germline CDR1 and CDR2: SGHNT and YENEEA. CDR3 protein: CASSPNRGLAGGSNEQFF. In nucleotides, the CDR3 is TGTGCCAGCAGCCCCAATAGGGGACTAGCGGGAGGATCCAATGAGCAGTTCTTC.

The chain employs TRBV5-5 and TRBJ2-7, with D possibly TRBD1 on 6 matching bases. The length of the CDR3 is 14 residues. In germline, CDR1 is SGHKS, CDR2 YYEKEE (reference sequence). Between the trimmed V and J ends, which lost 1 base and 3 bases, there was a span of 11 bases. The CDR3 coding sequence is TGTGCCAGCAGCTTGACAGGGTTCCTCTACGAGCAGTACTTC. Its translation: CASSLTGFLYEQYF. The full variable domain, rest sourced from reference TRBV5-5 and TRBJ2-7, is DAGVTQSPTHLIKTRGQQVTLRCSPISGHKSVSWYQQVLGQGPQFIFQYYEKEERGRGNFPDRFSARQFPNYSSELNVNALLLGDSALYLCASSLTGFLYEQYFGPGTRLTVT.

Many counts were recorded for this clonotype. The CDR3 region is CASSIAGRRTDTQYF. The CDR3 bases are TGTGCCAGCAGCATTGCCGGGAGACGCACAGATACGCAGTATTTT. The chain joins TRBV7-2 to TRBJ2-3, with D possibly matching TRBD2 (6 bases). This CDR3 is 15 amino acids long. The V end lost 5 bases, the J end lost 1 base, and 13 bases lay between the germline ends. Germline loops: CDR1 SGHTA, CDR2 FQGNSA.

This rearrangement joins TRBV5-4 to TRBJ1-1; no clear D gene. The CDR3 consists of 14 residues. With 2 bases removed from V and 6 bases from J, the gap between germline ends came to 14 bases. Germline assignment: CDR1 SGHNT and CDR2 YYREEE (reference sequence). CDR3: CASSFGGSPAEAFF. The CDR3 DNA follows: TGTGCCAGCAGCTTCGGAGGGTCCCCGGCTGAAGCTTTCTTT.

Details on this clonotype: Just one base apart from a much larger clone, this may be a read error. The chain combines TRBV20-1 with TRBJ2-5; 14 bases map to TRBD2. J lost 4 bases, V lost 4 bases, and 2 bases had no gene match. The CDR3 length is 14 residues. Per the germline V gene, CDR1 is DFQATT and CDR2 is SNEGSKA (reference sequence). The CDR3 here is CSAKTSGRGETQYF. CDR3 coding DNA: TGCAGTGCTAAGACTAGCGGGAGGGGAGAGACCCAGTACTTC.

V and J are TRBV27 and TRBJ1-4; TRBD1 aligns across 8 bases. This CDR3 contains 18 residues. Germline V gene sequence: CDR1 MNHEY, CDR2 SMNVEV (reference sequence). The J segment lost 1 base and the V segment lost 5 bases, leaving 12 bases of the junction unmatched. DNA for the CDR3: TGTGCCAGCAGTCGGGACAGGCCTTATCGAGGAACTAATGAAAAACTGTTTTTT. Translating gives CASSRDRPYRGTNEKLFF. Complete variable domain (other parts from reference TRBV27 and TRBJ1-4): EAQVTQNPRYLITVTGKKLTVTCSQNMNHEYMSWYRQDPGLGLRQIYYSMNVEVTDKGDVPEGYKVSRKEKRNFPLILESPSPNQTSLYFCASSRDRPYRGTNEKLFFGSGTQLSVL.

The rearrangement uses TRBV27 and TRBJ2-1; 10 positions match TRBD2. From germline, CDR1 is MNHEY and CDR2 SMNVEV (reference sequence). The CDR3 contains 14 residues. With V trimmed by 4 bases and J by 9 bases, 6 bases remained unmatched. The CDR3 reads CASSSSSGGTEQFF. CDR3 nucleotide sequence: TGTGCCAGCAGTTCGTCTAGCGGGGGTACTGAGCAGTTCTTC.

This clonotype has a handful of counts. The chain combines TRBV30 with TRBJ1-6, with D perhaps TRBD1 (6 bases). The germline V and J ends were trimmed by 3 bases and 14 bases, with 14 bases remaining between them. This CDR3 contains 12 residues. Per the germline V gene, CDR1 is GTSNPN and CDR2 is SVGIG (reference sequence). The CDR3 nucleotides read TGTGCCTGGAGAGAAACAGGGTTAGCCCTCCACTTT. It translates to CAWRETGLALHF.

There are many counts of this clonotype. The chain couples TRBV27 to TRBJ2-3, with 10 bases that match TRBD2. Trimming removed 6 bases from V and 1 base from J; junction bases left unmatched: 4. Germline lookup yields CDR1 MNHEY and CDR2 SMNVEV (reference sequence). The CDR3 runs to 15 residues. Here the CDR3 reads CASRSGTSGTDTQYF. The CDR3 nucleotides read TGTGCCAGCAGGTCCGGGACTAGCGGCACAGATACGCAGTATTTT.

This clonotype occurred a few times. The chain uses TRBV27 and TRBJ2-1, with D maybe TRBD1 (7 bases). The CDR3 is made up of 16 amino acids. V was clipped by 4 bases and J by 0 bases, with 13 bases between them. The V gene's germline CDR1 is MNHEY and CDR2 SMNVEV (reference sequence). The DNA of the CDR3 is TGTGCCAGCAGTTCATCGCGGGACAGCTCCTACAATGAGCAGTTCTTC. Its protein is CASSSSRDSSYNEQFF.

This chain links TRBV7-3 with TRBJ2-1, with D maybe TRBD2 (6 bases). There are 15 residues in the CDR3. Between the trimmed V and J ends, which lost 5 bases and 3 bases, there was a span of 14 bases. CDR1 is SGHTA, CDR2 FQGTGA, per germline. In DNA, the CDR3 is TGTGCCAGCAGCGCCACGGGAGCGTACTACAATGAGCAGTTCTTC. It translates to CASSATGAYYNEQFF.

The rearrangement links TRBV28 to TRBJ2-7, with no clear D. Trimming cost V 6 bases and J 0 bases, with 15 bases left between them. The CDR3 is 15 residues long. In germline, CDR1 is MDHEN, CDR2 SYDVKM. DNA for the CDR3: TGTGCCAGCAGACCAGCCTTGACTGCCTCCTACGAGCAGTACTTC. It yields the protein CASRPALTASYEQYF.

This clonotype showed up just once. Compared with germline, one end of the junction differs, possibly owing to a read error. The rearrangement links TRBV3-1 to TRBJ2-7; D is uncertain. The CDR3 consists of 11 residues. From germline, CDR1 is LGHDT and CDR2 YNNKEL (reference sequence). In DNA, the CDR3 is TGTGCCAGGAGCCAGCAACATCAGCGGTACTTC. Its translation: CARSQQHQRYF.

Ten or more counts support this clonotype. V is TRBV27 and J is TRBJ2-3; D may be TRBD2 (6 bases). V was trimmed by 5 bases and J by 2 bases, leaving 11 bases between them. Germline V gene sequence: CDR1 MNHEY, CDR2 SMNVEV (reference sequence). This CDR3 has 14 amino acids. The CDR3 spells CASSKGLDTDTQYF. The CDR3 DNA reads as TGTGCCAGCAGTAAGGGACTCGACACAGATACGCAGTATTTT.

The rearrangement links TRBV2 to TRBJ2-5, with 8 positions matching TRBD1. The trim removed 11 bases at V and 1 base at J, leaving 3 bases unmatched. Germline lookup yields CDR1 SNHLY and CDR2 FYNNEI. The CDR3 is made up of 12 amino acids. CDR3 sequence: CAAGQVQETQYF. In nucleotides, the CDR3 is TGTGCCGCGGGACAGGTCCAAGAGACCCAGTACTTC. Full variable domain (rest looked up from reference TRBV2 and TRBJ2-5): EPEVTQTPSHQVTQMGQEVILRCVPISNHLYFYWYRQILGQKVEFLVSFYNNEISEKSEIFDDQFSVERPDGSNFTLKIRSTKLEDSAMYFCAAGQVQETQYFGPGTRLLVL.

The chain carries TRBV5-1 and TRBJ1-1, with TRBD1 matching over 7 bases. J was trimmed by 6 bases and V by 4 bases; bases with no gene match: 9. CDR1 and CDR2 from the germline V gene are SGHRS and YFSETQ. The CDR3 has 14 amino acids. The chain's CDR3 is CASSPQGGGAEAFF. The CDR3 nucleotides are TGCGCCAGCAGCCCCCAGGGGGGAGGGGCTGAAGCTTTCTTT.

This clonotype came up many times. The chain is built from TRBV12-3 or TRBV12-4 and TRBJ2-1, with 8 bases lining up with TRBD1. The CDR3 length is 14 residues. V lost 6 bases to trimming and J lost 3 bases; unmatched junction nucleotides: 4. The CDR3 protein is CASRPGQVYNEQFF. CDR3 bases: TGTGCCAGCAGGCCGGGACAGGTCTACAATGAGCAGTTCTTC.

This clonotype was observed a few times. The gene calls are TRBV19 and TRBJ1-5; D is undetermined. Trimming shortened V by 6 bases and J by 11 bases, and 14 bases separated the two germline ends. Germline V gene sequence: CDR1 LNHDA, CDR2 SQIVND (reference sequence). This CDR3 comprises 12 residues. For the CDR3, the DNA is TGTGCCAGTAGCTCGACCGCCGGGTCCCAGCATTTT. Encoded protein: CASSSTAGSQHF.

The V and J genes are TRBV20-1 and TRBJ2-7; 8 bases are shared with TRBD2. This CDR3 is 15 amino acids long. From germline, CDR1 is DFQATT and CDR2 SNEGSKA (reference sequence). J was trimmed by 2 bases and V by 4 bases; bases with no gene match: 10. Here the CDR3 reads CSAIILAGGAYEQYF. CDR3 DNA sequence: TGCAGTGCTATAATACTGGCGGGAGGCGCCTACGAGCAGTACTTC.

This clonotype was detected many times. The chain recombines TRBV7-2 with TRBJ2-3; TRBD2 matches 8 bases. Germline CDR1 SGHTA, CDR2 FQGNSA. Trimming cost V 8 bases and J 1 base; bases outside gene matches: 8. This CDR3 contains 15 residues. The CDR3 DNA reads as TGTGCCAGCTTTATACGGGAGGGCCGCACAGATACGCAGTATTTT. Protein: CASFIREGRTDTQYF.

The chain recombines TRBV7-9 with TRBJ2-5, with 13 nucleotides matching TRBD2. Trimming cost V 5 bases and J 5 bases; bases outside gene matches: 8. In germline, CDR1 is SEHNR, CDR2 FQNEAQ (reference sequence). This CDR3 is 16 amino acids long. The CDR3 protein is CASSRRTSGSWETQYF. The CDR3 region has the DNA TGTGCCAGCAGCAGACGGACTAGCGGGAGCTGGGAGACCCAGTACTTC.

This clonotype was detected only a few times. The V and J genes are TRBV5-6 and TRBJ1-2; D not certain. There are 11 residues in the CDR3. Germline CDR1 is SGHDT and CDR2 is YYEEEE. Trimming stripped 2 bases from V and 12 bases from J, with 11 bases between. The chain's CDR3 is CASSFDSRNTF. The CDR3 DNA reads as TGTGCCAGCAGCTTCGACTCGAGAAACACCTTC.